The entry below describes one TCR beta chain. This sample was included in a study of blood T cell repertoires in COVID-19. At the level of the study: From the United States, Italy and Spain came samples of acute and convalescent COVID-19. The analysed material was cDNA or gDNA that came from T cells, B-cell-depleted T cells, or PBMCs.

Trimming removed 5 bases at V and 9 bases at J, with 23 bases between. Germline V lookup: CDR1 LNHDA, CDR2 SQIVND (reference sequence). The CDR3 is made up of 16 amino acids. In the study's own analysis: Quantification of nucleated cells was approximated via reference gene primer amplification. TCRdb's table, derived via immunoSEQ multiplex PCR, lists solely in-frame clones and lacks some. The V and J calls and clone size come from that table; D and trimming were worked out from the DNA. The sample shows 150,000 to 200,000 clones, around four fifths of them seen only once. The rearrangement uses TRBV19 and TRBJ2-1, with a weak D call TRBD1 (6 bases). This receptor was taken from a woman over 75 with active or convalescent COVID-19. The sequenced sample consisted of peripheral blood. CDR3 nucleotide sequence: TGTGCCAGTAGTGTGCTAACAGGGTTGATGACAAGTGAGCAGTTCTTC. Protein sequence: CASSVLTGLMTSEQFF.